These 10 T cell receptor beta chains were all obtained from the same sample, sequenced in a study of OX40 agonist ivuxolimab in advanced cancers. Generated by immunoSEQ multiplex PCR, the TCRdb table keeps only in-frame clones and is missing some. The data hold about 23,000 clones, with around four fifths observed a single time. The specimen was CD4+ or CD8+ T cells sorted from blood, collected in a trial of the OX40 agonist ivuxolimab. The origin of the receptors is an adult with an advanced solid tumor such as melanoma, head and neck, liver or kidney cancer.

The chain uses TRBV4-3 and TRBJ1-5; D not certain. Germline V gives CDR1 LGHNA, CDR2 YSLEER. Trimming pared 1 base from V and 3 bases from J, leaving 4 bases between. The CDR3 contains 13 residues. DNA for the CDR3: TGCGCCAGCAGCCAAGGGAACAATCAGCCCCAGCATTTT. Its translation is CASSQGNNQPQHF.

The rearrangement joins TRBV28 to TRBJ1-1; D unresolved. This CDR3 region has 14 residues. V was cut by 10 bases and J by 4 bases, with 19 bases left in between. Germline lookup yields CDR1 MDHEN and CDR2 SYDVKM. The CDR3, as DNA: TGTGCCACCTCTGGATGGAAAGACGGCACTGAAGCTTTCTTT. It codes for CATSGWKDGTEAFF.

The chain links TRBV7-9 to TRBJ2-1; 7 nucleotides line up with TRBD1. The CDR3 contains 16 residues. The trim removed 3 bases at V and 0 bases at J, leaving 5 bases unmatched. Looked up from germline, CDR1 is SEHNR and CDR2 is FQNEAQ (reference sequence). The CDR3 coding sequence is TGTGCCAGCAGCTTGTGGACAGGCTACTCCTACAATGAGCAGTTCTTC. Its protein is CASSLWTGYSYNEQFF. The complete variable domain, with remaining parts taken from reference TRBV7-9 and TRBJ2-1, reads DTGVSQNPRHKITKRGQNVTFRCDPISEHNRLYWYRQTLGQGPEFLTYFQNEAQLEKSRLLSDRFSAERPKGSFSTLEIQRTEQGDSAMYLCASSLWTGYSYNEQFFGPGTRLTVL.

The chain combines TRBV6-1 with TRBJ2-4; 9 positions agree with TRBD1. The CDR3 is 15 residues long. The V gene end was trimmed by 2 bases and the J gene end by 6 bases; junction bases not matched to a gene: 5. Germline CDR1 is MNHNS and CDR2 is SASEGT. For the CDR3, the DNA is TGTGCCAGCAGTGAATTGGGACAGGGCGGAAACATTCAGTACTTC. Protein sequence: CASSELGQGGNIQYF.

The CDR3 coding sequence is TGTGCCAGCAGCTACCGGGACAGGGGGCATGAAAAACTGTTTTTT. Encoded protein: CASSYRDRGHEKLFF. The chain couples TRBV5-6 to TRBJ1-4, with TRBD1 identical over 12 bases. V shed 3 bases, J shed 6 bases, and the junction held 3 bases outside the gene matches. Per germline, CDR1 SGHDT and CDR2 YYEEEE. The CDR3 extends over 15 amino acids.

CDR3 amino acids: CASSVGVLNTEAFF. CDR3 nucleotides: TGTGCCAGCAGCGTAGGGGTGCTGAACACTGAAGCTTTCTTT. This chain links TRBV9 with TRBJ1-1; the D is unclear. Germline V gene data show CDR1 as SGDLS and CDR2 as YYNGEE. V lost 0 bases and J lost 0, with 6 bases in between. This CDR3 is built from 14 residues.

V is TRBV11-3 and J is TRBJ2-1; a weak D match, TRBD2 (5 bases). With 1 base removed from V and 6 bases from J, the gap between germline ends came to 16 bases. CDR3 length equals 16 residues. Germline lookup yields CDR1 SGHNT and CDR2 YENEEA. The CDR3 DNA is TGTGCCAGCAGCTTAGGCTCCGGGGAGAGGGCCAATGAGCAGTTCTTC. As protein: CASSLGSGERANEQFF.

V usage is TRBV19 and J usage is TRBJ1-2; maybe TRBD1 (6 bases). V dropped 3 bases and J dropped 6 bases, with 11 bases sitting between them. The CDR3 has 13 amino acids. The germline V gene has CDR1 LNHDA and CDR2 SQIVND (reference sequence). CDR3: CASSIRTADGYTF. The CDR3 DNA is TGTGCCAGTAGTATCCGGACAGCCGATGGCTACACCTTC.

The CDR3 loop reads CASSLQGNTEAFF. In DNA, the CDR3 is TGTGCCAGCAGCCTTCAGGGGAACACTGAAGCTTTCTTT. The chain is built from TRBV14 and TRBJ1-1, with a tentative D call TRBD1 (5 bases). V was shortened by 4 bases and J by 1 base, with 7 bases between the two germline ends. The CDR3 runs to 13 residues. Germline V gives CDR1 SGHDN, CDR2 FVKESK. Based on the CDR3 plus reference TRBV14 and TRBJ1-1, the full variable domain is EAGVTQFPSHSVIEKGQTVTLRCDPISGHDNLYWYRRVMGKEIKFLLHFVKESKQDESGMPNNRFLAERTGGTYSTLKVQPAELEDSGVYFCASSLQGNTEAFFGQGTRLTVV.

This clone has a single count. This chain uses TRBV27 with TRBJ2-2; D possibly corresponds to TRBD1 (6 bases). Germline CDR1 MNHEY, CDR2 SMNVEV (reference sequence). The CDR3 totals 16 residues. With 6 bases removed from V and 6 bases from J, the gap between germline ends came to 20 bases. CDR3 loop: CASSIKQGGWSGELFF. The CDR3 DNA follows: TGTGCCAGCAGCATTAAACAAGGGGGATGGTCCGGGGAGCTGTTTTTT.